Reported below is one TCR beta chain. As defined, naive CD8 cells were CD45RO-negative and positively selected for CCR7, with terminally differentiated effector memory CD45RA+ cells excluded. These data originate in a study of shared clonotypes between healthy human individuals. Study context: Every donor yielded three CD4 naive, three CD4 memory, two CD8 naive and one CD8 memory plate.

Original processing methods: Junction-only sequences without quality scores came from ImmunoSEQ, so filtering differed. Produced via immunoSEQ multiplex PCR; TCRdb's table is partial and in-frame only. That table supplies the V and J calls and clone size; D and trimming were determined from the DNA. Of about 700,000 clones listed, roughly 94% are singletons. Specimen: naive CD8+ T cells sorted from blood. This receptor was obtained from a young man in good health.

CDR3 sequence reads: CASRPTDRGNTEAFF. CDR3 in DNA: TGTGCCAGCAGACCCACGGACAGGGGGAACACTGAAGCTTTCTTT. J is TRBJ1-1 and V is TRBV6-5, with 9 bases fitting TRBD1. The ends lost 6 bases at V and 1 base at J; junction bases unmatched: 6. The germline V gene has CDR1 MNHEY and CDR2 SVGAGI. The CDR3 loop spans 15 amino acids.